This T cell receptor beta chain was captured in a study of cytomegalovirus exposure and HLA in healthy donors. The PCR used 60 Vbeta and 13 Jbeta primers. Sequencing was performed with immunoSEQ multiplex PCR; in TCRdb, only in-frame clones are kept and a portion is missing. The sample contains 150,000 to 200,000 clones, 84% of which appear only once. V was clipped by 3 bases and J by 7 bases, with 6 bases between them. The V gene's germline CDR1 is MGHDK and CDR2 SYGVNS. The CDR3 extends over 11 amino acids. The chain employs TRBV25-1 and TRBJ2-5; D not certain. This sequence originates from a man aged 50-59 years in good health and CMV-seropositive. Material for sequencing was PBMCs. In nucleotides, the CDR3 is TGTGCCAGCAGTGAGTCCGGGACCCAGTACTTC. Its translation: CASSESGTQYF.